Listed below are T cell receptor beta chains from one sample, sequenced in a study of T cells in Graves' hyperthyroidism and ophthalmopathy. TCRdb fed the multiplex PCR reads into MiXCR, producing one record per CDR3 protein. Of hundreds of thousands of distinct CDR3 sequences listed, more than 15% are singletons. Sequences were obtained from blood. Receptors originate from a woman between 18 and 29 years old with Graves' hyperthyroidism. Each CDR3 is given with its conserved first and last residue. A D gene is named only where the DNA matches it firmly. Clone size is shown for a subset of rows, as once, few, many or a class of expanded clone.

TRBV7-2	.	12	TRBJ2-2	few	TGTGCCAGCAATCTCGGGGCAGGGGAGCTGTTTTTT	CASNLGAGELFF
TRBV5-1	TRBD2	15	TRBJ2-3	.	TGCGCCAGCAGCCGGACTAGCGCGAGCACAGATACGCAGTATTTT	CASSRTSASTDTQYF
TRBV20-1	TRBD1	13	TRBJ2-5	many	TGCAGTGCTAGACTGACAGGGCCAGAGACCCAGTACTTC	CSARLTGPETQYF
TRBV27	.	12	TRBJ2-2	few	TGTGCCAGCAGTTTTAGTTCCGGGGAGCTGTTTTTT	CASSFSSGELFF
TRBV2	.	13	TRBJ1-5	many	TGTGCCAGCTCGAACACCGTCAATCAGCCCCAGCATTTT	CASSNTVNQPQHF
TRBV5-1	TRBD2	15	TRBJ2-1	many	TGCGCCAGCAGCCCCGGGGGGAACTCCTACAATGAGCAGTTCTTC	CASSPGGNSYNEQFF
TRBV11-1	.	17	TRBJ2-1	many	TGTGCCAGCAGCTTAGGAACAGGGTTACCCCTAAGCAATGAGCAGTTCTTC	CASSLGTGLPLSNEQFF
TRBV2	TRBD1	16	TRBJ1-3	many	TGTGCCAGCAGTGAAACAGGGGAAAGCTCTGGAAACACCATATATTTT	CASSETGESSGNTIYF
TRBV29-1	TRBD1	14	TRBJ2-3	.	TGCAGCGTTGTGGGCAGGGGGAGCGCAGATACGCAGTATTTT	CSVVGRGSADTQYF
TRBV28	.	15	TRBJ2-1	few	TGTGCCAGCAGTCCAGGGAGAGCCGCCTACAATGAGCAGTTCTTC	CASSPGRAAYNEQFF
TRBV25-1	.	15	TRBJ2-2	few	TGTGCCAGCAGTCGGCGGCTTGCGGACACCGGGGAGCTGTTTTTT	CASSRRLADTGELFF
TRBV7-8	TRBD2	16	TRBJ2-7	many	TGTGCCAGCAGCCCCCGACTAGCGGGGGCCGGAGACGAGCAGTACTTC	CASSPRLAGAGDEQYF
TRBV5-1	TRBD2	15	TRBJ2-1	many	TGCGCCAGCAGCGCGGGACTAGCGGGGGTCAATGAGCAGTTCTTC	CASSAGLAGVNEQFF
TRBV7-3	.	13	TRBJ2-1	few	TGTGCCAGCAGTCTCCCAGGCGGGCGTGAGCAGTTCTTC	CASSLPGGREQFF
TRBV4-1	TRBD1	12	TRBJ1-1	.	TGCGCCAGCAGCCAAGGACAGGGGGGAGCTTTCTTT	CASSQGQGGAFF
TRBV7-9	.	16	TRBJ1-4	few	TGTGCCAGCAGCTTAGGAGGCGCGGGTGCTAATGAAAAACTGTTTTTT	CASSLGGAGANEKLFF
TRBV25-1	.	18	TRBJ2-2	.	TGTGCCAAGGGCCCATGGAACTGGGAGCCCTCGTGTACCGGGGAGCTGTTTTTT	CAKGPWNWEPSCTGELFF
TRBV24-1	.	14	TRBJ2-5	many	TGTGCCACCAGTGATCTTACAGGGCCCGAGACCCAGTACTTC	CATSDLTGPETQYF
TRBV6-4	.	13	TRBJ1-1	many	TGTGCCAGCAGTGACAGCTTGGGCACTGAAGCTTTCTTT	CASSDSLGTEAFF
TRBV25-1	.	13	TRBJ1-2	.	TGTGCCAGCAGTGCCAACCCAGGGAGAGGCTACACCTTC	CASSANPGRGYTF
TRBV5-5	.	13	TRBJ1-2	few	TGTGCCAGCAGCTTGCTCCAGACTAGTGGCTACACCTTC	CASSLLQTSGYTF
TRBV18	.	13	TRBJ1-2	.	TGTGCCAGCTCACCACCGGGAATCAGTGGCTACACCTTC	CASSPPGISGYTF
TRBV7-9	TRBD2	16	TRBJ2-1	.	TGTGCCAGCAGCCAATCTAGCGGGAGGCCCTACAATGAGCAGTTCTTC	CASSQSSGRPYNEQFF
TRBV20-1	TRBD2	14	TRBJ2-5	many	TGCAGTGCCACCCGCCCGGGGGGGTGGGAGACCCAGTACTTC	CSATRPGGWETQYF
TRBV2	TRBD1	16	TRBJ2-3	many	TGTGCCAGCAGTGAAGCGGGACAGCTCCAGGGGGTTGAGCAGTATTTT	CASSEAGQLQGVEQYF
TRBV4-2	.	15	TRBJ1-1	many	TGTGCCAGCAGCCAAGATAACAGGGTGGGCACTGAAGCTTTCTTT	CASSQDNRVGTEAFF
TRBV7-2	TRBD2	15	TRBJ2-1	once	TGTGCCAGCAGCTTAGCTAGCGGGGGGGCCGATGAGCAGTTCTTC	CASSLASGGADEQFF
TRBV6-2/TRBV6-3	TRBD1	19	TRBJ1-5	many	TGTGCCAGCAGTTATTTCCGCGGCAGGGGGCGCGAGGTTGTTCAGCCCCAGCATTTT	CASSYFRGRGREVVQPQHF
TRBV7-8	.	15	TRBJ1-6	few	TGTGCCAGCAGCCTCTCCCGGGGCCTGAATTCACCCCTCCACTTT	CASSLSRGLNSPLHF
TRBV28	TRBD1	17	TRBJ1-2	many	TGTGCCAGCTCACATAAGCTACTCGGGACAGGGAACTATGGCTACACCTTC	CASSHKLLGTGNYGYTF
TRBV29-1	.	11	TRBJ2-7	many	TGCAGCGTTTTTTCAGGACGGGAGCAGTACTTC	CSVFSGREQYF
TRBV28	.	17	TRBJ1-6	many	TGTGCCAGCAGACCTCTGACATGGAGCTCCTATAATTCACCCCTCCACTTT	CASRPLTWSSYNSPLHF
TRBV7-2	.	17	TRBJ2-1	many	TGTGCCAGCAGCTTGCTAGGGTCGGGTAACCTCTACAATGAGCAGTTCTTC	CASSLLGSGNLYNEQFF
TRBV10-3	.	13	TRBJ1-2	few	TGTGCCGTAAGAGCAGGGGAAAACTATGGCTACACCTTC	CAVRAGENYGYTF
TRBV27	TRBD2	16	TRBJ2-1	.	TGTGCCAGCAGTTTCGAGCGGGGGGGCTCGTACAATGAGCAGTTCTTC	CASSFERGGSYNEQFF
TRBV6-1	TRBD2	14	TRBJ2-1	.	TGTGCCAGCAGTCTGGGCGGGAGGGTTGGTGAGCAGTTCTTC	CASSLGGRVGEQFF
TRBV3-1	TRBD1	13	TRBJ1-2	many	TGTGCCAGCAGGGCACAGGGGACCTATGGCTACACCTTC	CASRAQGTYGYTF
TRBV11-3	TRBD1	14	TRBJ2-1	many	TGTGCCAGCAGCTTTCACGGACAGGGGTATGAGCAGTTCTTC	CASSFHGQGYEQFF
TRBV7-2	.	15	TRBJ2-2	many	TGTGCCAGCAGCTTAGCGCCCCGAGCGACCGGGGAGCTGTTTTTT	CASSLAPRATGELFF
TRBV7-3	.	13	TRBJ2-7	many	TGTGCCAGCAGCTTAGGCAGGGCAGACGAGCAGTACTTC	CASSLGRADEQYF
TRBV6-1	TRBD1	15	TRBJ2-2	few	TGTGCCAGCACCAGACAGGGGGAAGGCACCGGGGAGCTGTTTTTT	CASTRQGEGTGELFF
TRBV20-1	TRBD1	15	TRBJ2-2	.	TGCAGTGCTTCCTCACAGGGGGCCTTGACCGGGGAGCTGTTTTTT	CSASSQGALTGELFF
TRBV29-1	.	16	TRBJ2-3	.	TGCAGCGTTGCAGGGGTCGGCAGAGCAAGCACAGATACGCAGTATTTT	CSVAGVGRASTDTQYF
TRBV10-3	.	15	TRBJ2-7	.	TGTGCCATCAGTGGTTGGCCGGGCAAGATCTACGAGCAGTACTTC	CAISGWPGKIYEQYF
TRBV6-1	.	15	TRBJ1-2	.	TGTGCCAGCAGTGAATCGGGGGGCAGGGGCTATGGCTACACCTTC	CASSESGGRGYGYTF
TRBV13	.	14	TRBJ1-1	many	TGTGCCAGCAGCTTCGGAGAGGCGAACACTGAAGCTTTCTTT	CASSFGEANTEAFF
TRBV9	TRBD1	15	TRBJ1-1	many	TGTGCCAGCAGCTTCGAAGGGGGCCCGAACACTGAAGCTTTCTTT	CASSFEGGPNTEAFF